This TCR beta chain was captured by sequencing in a study of blood T cell repertoires in COVID-19. Turning to the study itself: Spain, Italy and the United States supplied samples that represented acute and convalescent COVID-19. The analysed material was cDNA or gDNA that came from T cells, B-cell-depleted T cells, or PBMCs.

As originally analysed: Counts of nucleated cells, estimated from reference gene primer amplification, were obtained. Repertoires were generated with immunoSEQ multiplex PCR, while TCRdb's copy carries only in-frame clones and drops some. The V and J calls and clone size are taken from that table; D and trimming were inferred from the DNA. The repertoire holds over 120,000 clones, with 75% to 85% as singletons. Sequencing was performed on peripheral blood. This receptor was identified in a man in his 70s who had recovered from COVID-19.

The CDR3 DNA is TGCAGTGCTAGTTCTGTGGCGGAGCCACCCTCCTACAATGAGCAGTTCTTC. Its translation: CSASSVAEPPSYNEQFF. The chain employs TRBV20-1 and TRBJ2-1, with unresolved D. The CDR3 has 17 amino acids. The V gene's germline CDR1 is DFQATT and CDR2 SNEGSKA (reference sequence). V dropped 3 bases and J dropped 0 bases, with 18 bases sitting between them.